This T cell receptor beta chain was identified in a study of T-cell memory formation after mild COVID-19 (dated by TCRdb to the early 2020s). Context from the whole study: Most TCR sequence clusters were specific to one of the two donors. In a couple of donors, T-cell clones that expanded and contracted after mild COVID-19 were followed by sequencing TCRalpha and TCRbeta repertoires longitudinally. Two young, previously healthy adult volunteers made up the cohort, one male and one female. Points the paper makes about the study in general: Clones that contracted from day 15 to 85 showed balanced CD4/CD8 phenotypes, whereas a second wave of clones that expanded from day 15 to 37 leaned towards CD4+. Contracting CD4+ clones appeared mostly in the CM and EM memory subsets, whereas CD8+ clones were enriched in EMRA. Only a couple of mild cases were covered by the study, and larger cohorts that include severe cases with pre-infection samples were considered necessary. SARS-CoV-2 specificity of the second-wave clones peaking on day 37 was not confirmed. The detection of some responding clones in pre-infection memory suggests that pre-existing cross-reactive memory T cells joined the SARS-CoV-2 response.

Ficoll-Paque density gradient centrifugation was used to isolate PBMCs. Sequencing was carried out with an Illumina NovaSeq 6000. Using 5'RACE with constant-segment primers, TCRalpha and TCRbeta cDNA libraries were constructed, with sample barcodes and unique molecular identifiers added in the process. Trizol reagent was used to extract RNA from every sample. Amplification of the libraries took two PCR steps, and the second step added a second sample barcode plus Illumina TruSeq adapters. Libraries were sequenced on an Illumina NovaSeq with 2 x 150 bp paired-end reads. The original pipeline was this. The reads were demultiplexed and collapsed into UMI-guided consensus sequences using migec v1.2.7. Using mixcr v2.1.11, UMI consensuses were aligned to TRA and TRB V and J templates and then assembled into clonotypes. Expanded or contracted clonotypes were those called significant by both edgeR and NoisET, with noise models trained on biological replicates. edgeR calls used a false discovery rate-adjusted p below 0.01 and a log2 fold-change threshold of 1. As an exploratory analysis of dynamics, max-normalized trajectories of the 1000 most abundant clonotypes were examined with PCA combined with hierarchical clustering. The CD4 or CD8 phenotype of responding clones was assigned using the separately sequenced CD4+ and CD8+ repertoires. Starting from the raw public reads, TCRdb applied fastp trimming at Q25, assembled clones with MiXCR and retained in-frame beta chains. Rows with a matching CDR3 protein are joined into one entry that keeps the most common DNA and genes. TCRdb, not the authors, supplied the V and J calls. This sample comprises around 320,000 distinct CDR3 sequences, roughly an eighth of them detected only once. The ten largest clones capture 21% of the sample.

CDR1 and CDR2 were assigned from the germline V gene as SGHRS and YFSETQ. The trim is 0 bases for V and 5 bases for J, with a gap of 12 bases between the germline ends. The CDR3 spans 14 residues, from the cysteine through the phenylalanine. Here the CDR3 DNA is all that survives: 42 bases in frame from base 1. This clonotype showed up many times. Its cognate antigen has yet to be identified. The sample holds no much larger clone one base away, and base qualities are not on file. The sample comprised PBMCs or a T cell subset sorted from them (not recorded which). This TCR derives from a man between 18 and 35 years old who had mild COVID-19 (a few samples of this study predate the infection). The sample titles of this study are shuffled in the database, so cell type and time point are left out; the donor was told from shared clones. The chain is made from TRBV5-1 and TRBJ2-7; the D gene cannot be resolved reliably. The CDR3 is CASSLGQAEDEQYF. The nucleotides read TGCGCCAGCAGCTTGGGTCAGGCTGAGGACGAGCAGTACTTC.